These 13 T cell receptor beta chains came from one sample sequenced in a study of shared clonotypes between healthy human individuals. The protocol was immunoSEQ multiplex PCR, while the TCRdb copy is restricted to in-frame clones and leaves out a portion. The sample lists about 1.5 million clones; roughly 95% were seen once. Sequences were obtained from naive CD4+ T cells sorted from blood. The subset denotes: CD45RA+ positively selected. Every receptor here comes from a man under 40 in good health.

This clone came up once. The genes are TRBV18 and TRBJ2-3; D gene unclear. V lost 3 bases and J lost 2, with 9 bases in between. CDR3 length equals 14 residues. The germline gives CDR1 KGHSH, CDR2 LQKENI. The CDR3 DNA is TGTGCCAGCTCACCGTTACCGATCACAGATACGCAGTATTTT. Amino acid sequence: CASSPLPITDTQYF. Full variable domain (missing parts from reference TRBV18 and TRBJ2-3): NAGVMQNPRHLVRRRGQEARLRCSPMKGHSHVYWYRQLPEEGLKFMVYLQKENIIDESGMPKERFSAEFPKEGPSILRIQQVVRGDSAAYFCASSPLPITDTQYFGPGTRLTVL.

This sequence joins TRBV2 and TRBJ2-3, with a tentative D call TRBD2 (5 bases). There are 14 residues in the CDR3. Germline CDR1 and CDR2: SNHLY and FYNNEI. V was clipped by 7 bases and J by 4 bases, with 15 bases between them. This CDR3 reads CASTGGRGPDTQYF. DNA for the CDR3: TGTGCCAGCACCGGCGGAAGAGGGCCAGATACGCAGTATTTT.

The V gene is TRBV9, the J gene TRBJ2-5; no definite D call. Germline V gene lookup returns CDR1 SGDLS and CDR2 YYNGEE. Trimming removed 3 bases at V and 4 bases at J, with 10 bases between. The CDR3 covers 13 residues. CDR3 amino acids: CASSALGGETQYF. The CDR3, as DNA: TGTGCCAGCAGCGCCCTCGGCGGAGAGACCCAGTACTTC.

The V call is TRBV7-9, the J call TRBJ2-2, with 7 nucleotides matching TRBD1. CDR3 length: 14 residues. The junction had 8 bases not matched to a gene; V was cut back by 7 bases and J by 6 bases. The germline gives CDR1 SEHNR, CDR2 FQNEAQ (reference sequence). CDR3: CASNRDRAAGELFF. The CDR3 DNA reads TGTGCCAGCAACCGTGACAGGGCAGCCGGGGAGCTGTTTTTT.

The chain couples TRBV28 to TRBJ2-7; 9 bases fit TRBD1. The germline V gene has CDR1 MDHEN and CDR2 SYDVKM. CDR3 length: 14 residues. With 6 bases clipped from V and 6 bases from J, the junction kept 9 bases outside the gene matches. The CDR3 region has the DNA TGTGCCAGCAGGCCCTCCGGACAGGGGCCCGAGCAGTACTTC. It codes for CASRPSGQGPEQYF. The variable domain in full, with the rest retrieved from reference TRBV28 and TRBJ2-7, is DVKVTQSSRYLVKRTGEKVFLECVQDMDHENMFWYRQDPGLGLRLIYFSYDVKMKEKGDIPEGYSVSREKKERFSLILESASTNQTSMYLCASRPSGQGPEQYFGPGTRLTVT.

The chain carries TRBV28 and TRBJ1-3, with 10 nucleotides matching TRBD1. The V gene end was trimmed by 5 bases and the J gene end by 3 bases; junction bases not matched to a gene: 7. The CDR3 is made up of 16 amino acids. Germline loops: CDR1 MDHEN, CDR2 SYDVKM. In nucleotides, the CDR3 is TGTGCCAGCAGTATTACGACAGGGGGCAGTGGAAACACCATATATTTT. Amino acid sequence: CASSITTGGSGNTIYF.

This clone was observed a single time. The rearrangement uses TRBV9 and TRBJ1-2; 9 bases are a match to TRBD1. The CDR3 runs 19 residues. Germline loops: CDR1 SGDLS, CDR2 YYNGEE. The V segment lost 3 bases and the J segment 0 bases; nucleotides outside the gene matches: 15. The chain's CDR3 is CASSARPGTGTQPNYGYTF. The CDR3 DNA follows: TGTGCCAGCAGCGCTCGGCCCGGGACAGGGACCCAACCTAACTATGGCTACACCTTC.

The chain carries TRBV7-2 and TRBJ2-3; 7 positions agree with TRBD2. Germline-derived CDR1 and CDR2 are SGHTA and FQGNSA. J gave up 6 bases and V 5 bases, and 8 bases lay outside the gene matches. The CDR3 has 14 amino acids. CDR3 DNA: TGTGCCAGCAGCCCACAGACTAGCTGGGATACGCAGTATTTT. Encoded protein: CASSPQTSWDTQYF.

The gene calls are TRBV7-8 and TRBJ1-5, with 12 bases fitting TRBD1. Trimming at V came to 5 bases and at J to 1 base, leaving 9 bases not matched to a gene. The CDR3 runs 18 residues. Germline-derived CDR1 and CDR2 are SGHVS and FQNEAQ. The CDR3 here is CASSLPRDRGLSNQPQHF. The CDR3 nucleotides read TGTGCCAGCAGCCTCCCCAGGGACAGGGGGCTGAGCAATCAGCCCCAGCATTTT.

This rearrangement joins TRBV18 to TRBJ2-7; D is tentatively TRBD1 or TRBD2 (5 bases each). This CDR3 has 16 amino acids. Trimming shortened V by 5 bases and J by 0 bases, and 17 bases separated the two germline ends. CDR1 KGHSH and CDR2 LQKENI come from the germline V gene. The CDR3 coding sequence is TGTGCCAGCTCAAGGGACCCCCCAGTCATCTCCTACGAGCAGTACTTC. It codes for CASSRDPPVISYEQYF.

This clone was observed a single time. The sample carries other DNA sequences with the same CDR3. The genes are TRBV5-6 and TRBJ1-4; TRBD1 matches at 7 bases. Germline values: CDR1 SGHDT, CDR2 YYEEEE. This CDR3 region has 14 residues. V lost 2 bases, J lost 8 bases, and 6 bases stayed unmatched. CDR3 loop: CASSLAGGGEKLFF. In DNA, the CDR3 is TGTGCCAGCAGCTTAGCAGGGGGTGGCGAAAAACTGTTTTTT.

The chain uses TRBV19 and TRBJ2-4, with D perhaps TRBD1 or TRBD2 (5 bases each). V was pared by 3 bases and J by 0 bases, with 9 bases between. This CDR3 comprises 15 residues. Germline V gives CDR1 LNHDA, CDR2 SQIVND (reference sequence). CDR3 region: CASSIARGAKNIQYF. The CDR3 nucleotides are TGTGCCAGTAGTATTGCGAGGGGAGCCAAAAACATTCAGTACTTC.

The rearrangement links TRBV9 to TRBJ1-4; D remains unclear. CDR1 is SGDLS, CDR2 YYNGEE, per germline. The CDR3 has 16 amino acids. Trimming shortened V by 4 bases and J by 0 bases, and 13 bases separated the two germline ends. The CDR3 nucleotides are TGTGCCAGCAGCCCTGGGGTCGGGGCAACTAATGAAAAACTGTTTTTT. Amino acid sequence: CASSPGVGATNEKLFF.